The 17 T cell receptor beta chains reported below all come from one sample, sequenced in a study of T cells in narcolepsy. Some clones are missing from TCRdb's copy, which holds only in-frame ones; the method was immunoSEQ multiplex PCR. The data show over 25,000 clones, over 75% seen once. Sequencing was carried out using CD45RA- memory CD4+ T cells from PBMCs. These receptors were obtained from a human donor with narcolepsy.

The chain links TRBV11-3 to TRBJ2-2, with no clear D. This CDR3 spans 14 amino acids. With 5 bases removed from V and 4 bases from J, the gap between germline ends came to 11 bases. The germline gives CDR1 SGHNT, CDR2 YENEEA. CDR3 loop: CASSPGWATGELFF. The CDR3 DNA follows: TGTGCCAGCAGCCCCGGGTGGGCCACCGGGGAGCTGTTTTTT.

DNA of the CDR3: TGTGCCAGCAGCCAACATCGGAACACTGAAGCTTTCTTT. Encoded protein: CASSQHRNTEAFF. The rearrangement joins TRBV4-2 to TRBJ1-1; the D is unclear. V was clipped by 2 bases and J by 1 base, with 5 bases between them. Germline V gene data show CDR1 as LGHNA and CDR2 as YNFKEQ. CDR3 size: 13 residues.

The chain uses TRBV5-5 and TRBJ2-1; TRBD2 matches at 15 bases. Germline V gives CDR1 SGHKS, CDR2 YYEKEE (reference sequence). The CDR3 covers 14 residues. The V gene end was trimmed by 2 bases and the J gene end by 13 bases; junction bases not matched to a gene: 4. The CDR3 bases are TGTGCCAGCAGCTTAGGACTAGCGGGGGGGCAACAGTTCTTC. It is translated as CASSLGLAGGQQFF. Full variable domain (outside the CDR3, taken from reference TRBV5-5 and TRBJ2-1): DAGVTQSPTHLIKTRGQQVTLRCSPISGHKSVSWYQQVLGQGPQFIFQYYEKEERGRGNFPDRFSARQFPNYSSELNVNALLLGDSALYLCASSLGLAGGQQFFGPGTRLTVL.

J is TRBJ1-2 and V is TRBV7-9, with 7 bases lining up with TRBD1. The V and J ends lost 4 bases and 4 bases, in that order; junction bases with no gene match: 6. CDR1 is SEHNR, CDR2 FQNEAQ, per germline (reference sequence). The CDR3 contains 14 residues. CDR3 protein: CASSSDRILYGYTF. CDR3 nucleotides: TGTGCCAGCAGCTCGGACAGGATCCTCTATGGCTACACCTTC.

The chain recombines TRBV2 with TRBJ2-1, with D perhaps matching TRBD1 (6 bases). V was clipped by 4 bases and J by 7 bases, with 11 bases between them. The length of the CDR3 is 13 residues. From germline, CDR1 is SNHLY and CDR2 FYNNEI. The CDR3 DNA follows: TGTGCCAGCAGTGGCAGGGGTAGGAATGAGCAGTTCTTC. It yields the protein CASSGRGRNEQFF.

The chain has TRBV11-3 and TRBJ1-2, with 9 bases identical to TRBD1. Germline values: CDR1 SGHNT, CDR2 YENEEA. J was trimmed by 6 bases and V by 0 bases; bases with no gene match: 8. The length of the CDR3 is 16 residues. The CDR3 is CASSLDNWTGAHGYTF. The CDR3 nucleotides are TGTGCCAGCAGCTTAGATAACTGGACAGGGGCCCATGGCTACACCTTC.

The gene calls are TRBV7-3 and TRBJ2-1; 8 bases match TRBD2. Germline-derived CDR1 and CDR2 are SGHTA and FQGTGA. J was trimmed by 3 bases and V by 4 bases; bases with no gene match: 8. The CDR3 consists of 16 residues. As DNA, the CDR3 is TGTGCCAGCAGCTGGGGTAGCGGGGCCAACTACAATGAGCAGTTCTTC. Encoded protein: CASSWGSGANYNEQFF.

The chain has TRBV10-2 and TRBJ1-2; D is undetermined. Trimming stripped 3 bases from V and 0 bases from J, with 17 bases between. Germline V gene data show CDR1 as WSHSY and CDR2 as SAAADI. CDR3 length equals 17 residues. The CDR3, as DNA: TGCGCCAGCAGTGACACTGCGGGCCCGATCGCTAACTATGGCTACACCTTC. This codes for CASSDTAGPIANYGYTF.

CDR3 sequence reads: CASSTSTLSYEQYF. For the CDR3, the DNA is TGTGCCAGCAGCACCAGTACTCTTTCCTACGAGCAGTACTTC. V is TRBV7-9 and J is TRBJ2-7; D is undetermined. The CDR3 spans 14 residues. The germline V gene encodes CDR1 SEHNR and CDR2 FQNEAQ (reference sequence). Trimming cost V 5 bases and J 1 base, with 12 bases left between them.

The chain combines TRBV28 with TRBJ2-7; D is unclear. This CDR3 spans 17 amino acids. V shed 3 bases and J shed 1 base, with 19 bases lying between them. Germline assignment: CDR1 MDHEN and CDR2 SYDVKM. The CDR3 DNA sequence: TGTGCCAGCAGTTTCCCAAGGGTGAATCCAGCTTCCTACGAGCAGTACTTC. Translation gives CASSFPRVNPASYEQYF.

The chain employs TRBV6-5 and TRBJ2-3, with D unresolved. Germline assignment: CDR1 MNHEY and CDR2 SVGAGI. Deletions cut 6 bases from V and 1 base from J, with 14 bases between. The CDR3 contains 15 residues. The CDR3 spells CASRSQLDGTDTQYF. The CDR3 nucleotides are TGTGCCAGCAGGAGTCAGTTGGATGGCACAGATACGCAGTATTTT.

The chain recombines TRBV7-9 with TRBJ1-1; D call uncertain. The CDR3 spans 13 residues. Trimming shortened V by 3 bases and J by 7 bases, and 12 bases separated the two germline ends. The germline CDR1 and CDR2 sequences are SEHNR and FQNEAQ (reference sequence). CDR3 DNA: TGTGCCAGCAGCTTCCTTCGTGAGAGTGAAGCTTTCTTT. The encoded protein is CASSFLRESEAFF.

V gene TRBV28 combines with J gene TRBJ1-3, with D unresolved. Trimming removed 7 bases from V and 0 bases from J, with 10 bases in between. In germline, CDR1 is MDHEN, CDR2 SYDVKM. This CDR3 has 14 residues. CDR3 amino acids: CASTSPASGNTIYF. The CDR3 DNA reads TGTGCCAGCACCTCCCCTGCCTCTGGAAACACCATATATTTT.

The chain joins TRBV19 to TRBJ1-1; 9 bases align to TRBD1. CDR3 size: 14 residues. Unmatched junction bases numbered 2, after V lost 3 bases and J lost 3 bases. In germline, CDR1 is LNHDA, CDR2 SQIVND (reference sequence). The CDR3 DNA reads TGTGCCAGTAGTATCGACAGGGGGGACACTGAAGCTTTCTTT. It is translated as CASSIDRGDTEAFF.

The CDR3 protein is CASSTLQGANEQYF. CDR3 DNA sequence: TGTGCCAGCTCTACGCTCCAGGGGGCGAACGAGCAGTACTTC. V gene TRBV18 combines with J gene TRBJ2-7; TRBD1 matches at 8 bases. The V gene end was trimmed by 6 bases and the J gene end by 5 bases; junction bases not matched to a gene: 9. The CDR3 sequence is 14 residues long. Per germline, CDR1 KGHSH and CDR2 LQKENI.

This clone was detected only a few times. The rearrangement joins TRBV27 to TRBJ2-2; no clear D gene. This CDR3 is 12 amino acids long. Germline lookup yields CDR1 MNHEY and CDR2 SMNVEV (reference sequence). V lost 3 bases and J lost 4, with 3 bases in between. The CDR3 reads CASSFTTGELFF. CDR3 bases: TGTGCCAGCAGTTTTACCACCGGGGAGCTGTTTTTT.

This clone was seen once. This sequence joins TRBV5-1 and TRBJ1-1, with D possibly TRBD1 on 6 matching bases. The CDR3 length is 14 residues. Per the germline V gene, CDR1 is SGHRS and CDR2 is YFSETQ. V was cut by 4 bases and J by 0 bases, with 10 bases left in between. This CDR3 reads CASSIGQLNTEAFF. The CDR3 DNA follows: TGCGCCAGCAGCATCGGACAGTTGAACACTGAAGCTTTCTTT.